The clone carrying this T cell receptor (beta chain) has at least ten counts. The antigen is not known. TCRdb processed the 5' RACE reads anew with MiXCR; each CDR3 protein has one entry. The sample yields 300,000 to 350,000 distinct CDR3 sequences, 7% to 9% seen once. The sample is drawn from a study of T cells after yellow fever vaccination. In the study overall: Some fractions had low cell numbers, and these were prepared with SMART-Seq v4 Ultra Low Input. Study-wide results and caveats: CD4 and CD8 compartments shared a small share of clonotypes.

The ends lost 3 bases at V and 8 bases at J; junction bases unmatched: 3. Germline CDR1 is DFQATT and CDR2 is SNEGSKA (reference sequence). The CDR3 extends over 11 amino acids. This chain connects TRBV20-1 to TRBJ1-1, with TRBD1 matching over 7 bases. Material: PBMCs, obtained roughly 45 days after the first yellow fever vaccination. This clonotype was sampled from a man aged 18 to 29 who received the YFV17D yellow fever vaccine. The CDR3 nucleotides are TGCAGTGCTAGGAGGGGGCGCGAAGCTTTCTTT. Protein sequence: CSARRGREAFF.